This passage covers 15 T cell receptor beta chains from one sample sequenced in a study of blood T cells in healthy people across ages. A J-beta primer mix and a sample-barcoded 5' primer were used in a second PCR of roughly 6 to 11 cycles. TCRdb reprocessed the 5' RACE reads with MiXCR, giving one entry per CDR3 protein. Among 540,000 or so distinct CDR3 sequences listed, 25% to 30% were seen once. Material: blood. These receptors were collected from a woman between 70 and 85 years old in good health.

This clonotype was detected only a few times. This chain links TRBV9 with TRBJ1-2, with a weak D call TRBD1 (5 bases). Germline V gene data show CDR1 as SGDLS and CDR2 as YYNGEE. Trimming left V 0 bases short and J 2 bases short, with 11 bases between. The CDR3 spans 15 residues. The CDR3: CASSVAAGPNYGYTF. CDR3 coding DNA: TGTGCCAGCAGCGTAGCGGCAGGGCCAAACTATGGCTACACCTTC.

In this sample, this clonotype turned up a few times. The genes are TRBV20-1 and TRBJ2-5; 7 nucleotides match TRBD2. With the DNA end fitting TRBJ2-1 better, the J assignment may be wrong. CDR1 DFQATT and CDR2 SNEGSKA come from the germline V gene (reference sequence). This CDR3 contains 14 residues. The CDR3 spells CSARGAGSLREQFF. CDR3 DNA: TGCAGTGCTAGAGGAGCGGGGTCCCTACGTGAGCAGTTCTTC.

J is TRBJ1-2 and V is TRBV29-1; no firm D call. CDR3 length equals 13 residues. Germline V gene data show CDR1 as SQVTM and CDR2 as ANQGSEA. The ends were cut back, 8 bases at V and 6 bases at J, with 19 bases in the middle. CDR3 in DNA: TGCAGCTCGCGGGTCCGAGGGCGGAATGGCTACACCTTC. Protein: CSSRVRGRNGYTF. The full variable domain, in which reference TRBV29-1 and TRBJ1-2 provide the parts outside the CDR3, is SAVISQKPSRDICQRGTSLTIQCQVDSQVTMMFWYRQQPGQSLTLIATANQGSEATYESGFVIDKFPISRPNLTFSTLTVSNMSPEDSSIYLCSSRVRGRNGYTFGSGTRLTVV.

This clonotype was counted between two and nine times. The CDR3 nucleotides read TGCAGCCTCTATGATCAGACAGGGCGAGCTTTCTTT. Protein: CSLYDQTGRAFF. The gene calls are TRBV29-1 and TRBJ1-1; the match to TRBD1 covers 7 bases. CDR1 is SQVTM, CDR2 ANQGSEA, per germline. This CDR3 has 12 amino acids. Losses at the gene ends were 8 bases for V and 10 bases for J; bases not matched to a gene: 13.

The rearrangement links TRBV10-3 to TRBJ2-3, with 10 bases fitting TRBD2. Germline CDR1 reads ENHRY; CDR2 reads SYGVKD. The CDR3 loop spans 18 amino acids. After removal of 0 bases from V and 0 bases from J, the junction contained 6 bases not matched to a gene. This CDR3 is CAISESTLAGTSTDTQYF. The CDR3 nucleotides are TGTGCCATCAGTGAGTCGACACTAGCGGGAACTAGCACAGATACGCAGTATTTT.

The chain uses TRBV4-3 and TRBJ2-6; TRBD1 agrees at 7 bases. Trimming removed 0 bases from V and 0 bases from J; junction bases left unmatched: 8. The CDR3 is made up of 19 amino acids. CDR1 and CDR2 (germline): LGHNA, YSLEER. The CDR3 nucleotides read TGCGCCAGCAGCCAAGAGCTTCGGACAGGATCCTCTGGGGCCAACGTCCTGACTTTC. This translates into CASSQELRTGSSGANVLTF.

This clonotype showed up many times. CDR3: CASTPRLAVNTGELFF. In DNA form, the CDR3 reads TGTGCCAGCACCCCCCGGCTAGCGGTGAACACCGGGGAGCTGTTTTTT. This sequence joins TRBV7-2 and TRBJ2-2; 7 nucleotides line up with TRBD2. The CDR3 loop spans 16 amino acids. Per the germline V gene, CDR1 is SGHTA and CDR2 is FQGNSA. J was trimmed by 1 base and V by 7 bases; bases with no gene match: 9.

The rearrangement links TRBV29-1 to TRBJ2-3; 10 positions agree with TRBD2. The CDR3 is made up of 16 amino acids. Germline CDR1 reads SQVTM; CDR2 reads ANQGSEA. V lost 0 bases to trimming and J lost 1 base; unmatched junction nucleotides: 4. The CDR3 loop is CSVEDLLAGRTDTQYF. Written as DNA, the CDR3 is TGCAGCGTTGAAGATCTACTAGCGGGGCGCACAGATACGCAGTATTTT.

This clonotype was seen more than once but under ten times. J is TRBJ1-4 and V is TRBV5-6; 9 nucleotides agree with TRBD1. This CDR3 spans 15 amino acids. Germline V gene sequence: CDR1 SGHDT, CDR2 YYEEEE. Trimming removed 3 bases from V and 8 bases from J; junction bases left unmatched: 8. In DNA form, the CDR3 reads TGTGCCAGCAGCTCACAGGGGGCGCTAAGGGAAAAACTGTTTTTT. Translated, it gives CASSSQGALREKLFF.

There are a few counts of this clonotype. V is TRBV11-2 and J is TRBJ2-7; D is tentatively TRBD1 or TRBD2 (5 bases each). Germline V gives CDR1 SGHAT, CDR2 FQNNGV. Trimming left V 8 bases short and J 2 bases short, with 13 bases between. This CDR3 is 13 amino acids long. The CDR3 DNA reads TGTGCCAGCGGGGGACCGAACCCCTACGAGCAGTACTTC. This encodes CASGGPNPYEQYF.

CDR3 region: CASSYALGGYTF. The DNA of the CDR3 is TGTGCCAGCAGTTACGCCCTTGGTGGCTACACCTTC. The chain is built from TRBV6-2 or TRBV6-3 and TRBJ1-2; D ambiguous. This CDR3 is 12 amino acids long. The germline gives CDR1 MNHEY, CDR2 SVGEGT. V lost 2 bases to trimming and J lost 7 bases, with 8 bases between them.

This clonotype was observed many times. The V gene is TRBV9, the J gene TRBJ1-1; 11 nucleotides align to TRBD1. The junction had 5 bases not matched to a gene; V was cut back by 2 bases and J by 5 bases. The CDR3 runs to 15 residues. CDR1 SGDLS and CDR2 YYNGEE come from the germline V gene. The CDR3 here is CASSVSDRGRTEAFF. The DNA for the CDR3 is TGTGCCAGCAGCGTGTCGGACAGGGGGCGAACTGAAGCTTTCTTT. Full variable domain (rest looked up from reference TRBV9 and TRBJ1-1): DSGVTQTPKHLITATGQRVTLRCSPRSGDLSVYWYQQSLDQGLQFLIQYYNGEERAKGNILERFSAQQFPDLHSELNLSSLELGDSALYFCASSVSDRGRTEAFFGQGTRLTVV.

This clonotype turned up a few times. The chain links TRBV29-1 to TRBJ1-5; 8 nucleotides align to TRBD1. This CDR3 has 13 residues. J gave up 2 bases and V 5 bases, and 2 bases lay outside the gene matches. Per the germline V gene, CDR1 is SQVTM and CDR2 is ANQGSEA. This CDR3 reads CSVKTGGNQPQHF. CDR3 sequence (DNA): TGCAGCGTTAAGACAGGGGGCAATCAGCCCCAGCATTTT.

The rearrangement links TRBV25-1 to TRBJ1-2, with a possible D match to TRBD1 (6 bases). CDR3 length: 12 amino acids. CDR1 is MGHDK and CDR2 is SYGVNS in the germline V gene. V dropped 7 bases and J dropped 4 bases, with 10 bases sitting between them. The CDR3 DNA reads as TGTGCCAGCAAAGGAGGGGGCTATGGCTACACCTTC. Amino acid sequence: CASKGGGYGYTF.

V and J are TRBV24-1 and TRBJ2-3, with 8 bases aligning to TRBD1. Germline assignment: CDR1 KGHDR and CDR2 SFDVKD. The CDR3 covers 16 residues. V dropped 5 bases and J dropped 2; count of bases not matched to a gene: 8. As DNA, the CDR3 is TGTGCCACCAGTGGCCCCGGGACAGGCCCCACAGATACGCAGTATTTT. It specifies CATSGPGTGPTDTQYF.